One T cell receptor (beta chain) is described in this entry. This sample stems from a study of blood T cell repertoires in COVID-19. Study-wide context: PBMCs, B-cell-depleted T cells, or T cells were the source of the cDNA or gDNA that made up the material.

CDR1 MNHNY and CDR2 SVGAGI come from the germline V gene (reference sequence). The CDR3 loop spans 20 amino acids. V lost 5 bases to trimming and J lost 0 bases; unmatched junction nucleotides: 18. In the authors' workflow: Scientists estimated how many nucleated cells there were by amplifying reference gene primers. TCRdb's copy holds only in-frame clones and misses some; the assay was immunoSEQ multiplex PCR. V and J calls and clone size are as listed in that table; D and trimming were resolved from the DNA. The repertoire holds fewer than 85,000 clones, with around 83% as singletons. This clonotype was obtained from a woman aged 55-70 years with acute or convalescent COVID-19. Sequenced input: peripheral blood. The rearrangement uses TRBV6-6 and TRBJ1-1, with TRBD1 matching 10 bases. The chain's CDR3 is CASSQSTPTGGSPLNTEAFF. The CDR3 region has the DNA TGTGCCAGCAGTCAATCAACACCGACAGGGGGCAGTCCCCTGAACACTGAAGCTTTCTTT.